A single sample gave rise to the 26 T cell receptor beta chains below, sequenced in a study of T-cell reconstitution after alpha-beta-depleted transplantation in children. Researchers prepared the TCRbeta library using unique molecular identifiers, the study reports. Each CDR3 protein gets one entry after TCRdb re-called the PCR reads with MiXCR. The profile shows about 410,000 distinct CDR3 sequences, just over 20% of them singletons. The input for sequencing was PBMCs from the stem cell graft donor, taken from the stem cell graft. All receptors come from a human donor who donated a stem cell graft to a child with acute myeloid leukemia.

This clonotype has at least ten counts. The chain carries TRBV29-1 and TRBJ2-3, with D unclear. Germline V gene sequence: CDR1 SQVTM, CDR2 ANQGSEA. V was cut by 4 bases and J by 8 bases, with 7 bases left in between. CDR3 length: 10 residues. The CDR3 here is CSVVSGTQYF. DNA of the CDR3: TGCAGCGTTGTTAGTGGTACGCAGTATTTT.

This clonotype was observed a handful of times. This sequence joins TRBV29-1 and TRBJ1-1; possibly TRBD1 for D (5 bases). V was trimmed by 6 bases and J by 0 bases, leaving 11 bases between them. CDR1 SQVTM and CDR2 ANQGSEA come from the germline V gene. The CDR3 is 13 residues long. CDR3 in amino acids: CSVHGTLNTEAFF. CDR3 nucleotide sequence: TGCAGCGTCCACGGGACGCTGAACACTGAAGCTTTCTTT.

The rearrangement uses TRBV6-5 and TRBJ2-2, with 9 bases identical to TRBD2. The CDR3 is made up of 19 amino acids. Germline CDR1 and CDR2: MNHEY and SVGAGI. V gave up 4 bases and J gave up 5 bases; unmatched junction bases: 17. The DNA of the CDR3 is TGTGCCAGCAGTTTACGTCCGGGACTAGCCCGTTCGGGGACCGGGGAGCTGTTTTTT. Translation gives CASSLRPGLARSGTGELFF.

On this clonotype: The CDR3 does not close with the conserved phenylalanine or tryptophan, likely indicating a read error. The CDR3 sequence: CASSVSPGLADSYEQYS. As DNA, the CDR3 is TGTGCCAGCAGCGTGTCACCGGGACTAGCGGACTCCTACGAGCAGTACTCC. The chain joins TRBV9 to TRBJ2-7; 11 bases are shared with TRBD2. After removal of 2 bases from V and 0 bases from J, the junction contained 7 bases not matched to a gene. Germline V gives CDR1 SGDLS, CDR2 YYNGEE. The CDR3 sequence is 17 residues long.

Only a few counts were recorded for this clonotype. CDR3: CASSLSGTVSSYNEQFF. DNA of the CDR3: TGTGCCAGCAGCTTATCCGGGACAGTTAGCTCCTACAATGAGCAGTTCTTC. The chain joins TRBV11-3 to TRBJ2-1; 7 bases agree with TRBD1. V dropped 2 bases and J dropped 0; count of bases not matched to a gene: 7. This CDR3 is 17 amino acids long. CDR1 SGHNT and CDR2 YENEEA come from the germline V gene.

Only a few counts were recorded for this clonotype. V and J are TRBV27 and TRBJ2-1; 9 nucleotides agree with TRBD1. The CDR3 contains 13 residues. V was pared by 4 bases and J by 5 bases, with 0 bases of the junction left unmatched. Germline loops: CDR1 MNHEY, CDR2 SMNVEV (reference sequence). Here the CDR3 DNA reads TGTGCCAGCAGTTGGACAGGGGACAATGAGCAGTTCTTC. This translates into CASSWTGDNEQFF.

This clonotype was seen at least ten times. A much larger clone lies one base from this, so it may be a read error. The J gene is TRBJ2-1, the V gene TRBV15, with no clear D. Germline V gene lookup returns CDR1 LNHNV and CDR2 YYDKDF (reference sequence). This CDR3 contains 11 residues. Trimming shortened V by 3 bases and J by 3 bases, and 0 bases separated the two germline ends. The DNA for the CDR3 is TGTGCCACCAGCAGCTACAATGAGCAGTTCTTC. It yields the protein CATSSYNEQFF. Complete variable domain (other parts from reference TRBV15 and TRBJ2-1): DAMVIQNPRYQVTQFGKPVTLSCSQTLNHNVMYWYQQKSSQAPKLLFHYYDKDFNNEADTPDNFQSRRPNTSFCFLDIRSPGLGDTAMYLCATSSYNEQFFGPGTRLTVL.

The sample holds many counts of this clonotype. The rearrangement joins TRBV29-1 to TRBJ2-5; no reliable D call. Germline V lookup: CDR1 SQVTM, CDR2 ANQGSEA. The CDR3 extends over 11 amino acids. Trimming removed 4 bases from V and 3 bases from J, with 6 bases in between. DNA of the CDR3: TGCAGCGTTGCACAAAAAGAGACCCAGTACTTC. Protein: CSVAQKETQYF.

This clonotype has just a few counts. The CDR3 loop is CSASQLAGVDNIQYF. CDR3 coding DNA: TGCAGTGCTAGCCAACTAGCGGGAGTCGACAACATTCAGTACTTC. The chain uses TRBV20-1 and TRBJ2-4; 11 positions match TRBD2. Germline loops: CDR1 DFQATT, CDR2 SNEGSKA (reference sequence). CDR3 size: 15 residues. The J segment lost 7 bases and the V segment lost 3 bases, leaving 8 bases of the junction unmatched.

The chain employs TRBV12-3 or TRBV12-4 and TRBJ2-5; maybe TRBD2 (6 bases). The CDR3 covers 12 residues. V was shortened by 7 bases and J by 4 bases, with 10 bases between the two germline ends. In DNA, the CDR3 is TGTGCCAGCATTGGGGGAGGAGAGACCCAGTACTTC. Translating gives CASIGGGETQYF.

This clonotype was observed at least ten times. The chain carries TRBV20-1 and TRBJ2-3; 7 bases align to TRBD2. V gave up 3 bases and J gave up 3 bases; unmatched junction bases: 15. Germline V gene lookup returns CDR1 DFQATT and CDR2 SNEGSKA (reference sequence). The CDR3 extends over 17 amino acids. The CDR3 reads CSASSGWEGQWTDTQYF. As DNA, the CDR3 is TGCAGTGCTAGTAGCGGCTGGGAGGGCCAGTGGACAGATACGCAGTATTTT.

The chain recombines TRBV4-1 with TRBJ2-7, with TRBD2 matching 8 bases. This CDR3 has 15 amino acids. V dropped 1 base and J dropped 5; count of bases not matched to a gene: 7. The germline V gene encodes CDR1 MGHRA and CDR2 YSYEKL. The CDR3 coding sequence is TGCGCCAGCAGCCAAGTTAACCGAGCGGGAGACGAGCAGTACTTC. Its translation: CASSQVNRAGDEQYF.

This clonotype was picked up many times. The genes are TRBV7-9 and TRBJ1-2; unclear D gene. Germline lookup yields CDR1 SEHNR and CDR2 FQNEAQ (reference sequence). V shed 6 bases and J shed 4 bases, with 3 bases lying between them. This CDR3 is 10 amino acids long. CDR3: CASRSYGYTF. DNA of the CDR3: TGTGCCAGCAGAAGCTATGGCTACACCTTC.

The CDR3 coding sequence is TGTGCCACCAGTGATTTGACGGAGCAGAACACCGGGGAGCTGTTTTTT. Protein: CATSDLTEQNTGELFF. The V gene is TRBV24-1, the J gene TRBJ2-2; D uncertain. V shed 0 bases and J shed 1 base, with 8 bases lying between them. Germline lookup yields CDR1 KGHDR and CDR2 SFDVKD. CDR3 size: 16 residues.

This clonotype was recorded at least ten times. The CDR3 protein is CASSAGPDRNEQYF. The CDR3 coding sequence is TGTGCCAGCAGCGCGGGACCGGATCGCAACGAGCAGTACTTC. The chain uses TRBV11-1 and TRBJ2-7, with D maybe TRBD2 (6 bases). The germline V gene encodes CDR1 SGHAT and CDR2 FQDESV (reference sequence). Trimming took 5 bases from V and 5 from J, leaving 16 bases between them. The CDR3 is made up of 14 amino acids.

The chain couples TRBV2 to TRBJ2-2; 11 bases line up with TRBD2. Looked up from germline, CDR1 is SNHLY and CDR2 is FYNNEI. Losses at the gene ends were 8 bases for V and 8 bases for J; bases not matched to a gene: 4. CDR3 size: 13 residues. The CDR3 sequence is CASLAGGDGELFF. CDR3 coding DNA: TGTGCCAGCCTAGCGGGAGGAGATGGGGAGCTGTTTTTT.

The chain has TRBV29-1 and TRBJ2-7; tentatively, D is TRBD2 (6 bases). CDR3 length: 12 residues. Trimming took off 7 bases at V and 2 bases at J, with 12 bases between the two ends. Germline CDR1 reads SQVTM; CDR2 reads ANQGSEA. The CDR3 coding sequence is TGCAGCGGGGGGGTCCAACCCTACGAGCAGTACTTC. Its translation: CSGGVQPYEQYF.

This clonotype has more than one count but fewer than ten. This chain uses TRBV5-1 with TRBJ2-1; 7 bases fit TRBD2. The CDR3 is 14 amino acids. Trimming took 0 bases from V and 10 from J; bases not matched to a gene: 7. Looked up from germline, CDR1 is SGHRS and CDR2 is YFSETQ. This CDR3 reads CASSLETSPREQFF. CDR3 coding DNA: TGCGCCAGCAGCTTGGAGACTAGCCCTCGGGAGCAGTTCTTC.

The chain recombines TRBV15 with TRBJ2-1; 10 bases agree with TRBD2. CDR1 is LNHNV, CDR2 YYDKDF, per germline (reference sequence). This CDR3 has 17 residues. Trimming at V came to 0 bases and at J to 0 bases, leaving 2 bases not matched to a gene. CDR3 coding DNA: TGTGCCACCAGCAGAGAGGCTAGCGGGAGCTCCTACAATGAGCAGTTCTTC. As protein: CATSREASGSSYNEQFF.

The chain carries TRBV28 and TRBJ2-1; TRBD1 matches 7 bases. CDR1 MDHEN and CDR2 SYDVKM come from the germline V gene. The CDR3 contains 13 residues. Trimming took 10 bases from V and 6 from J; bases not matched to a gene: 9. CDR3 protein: CATIGQAFNEQFF. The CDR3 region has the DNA TGTGCCACCATAGGACAGGCATTCAATGAGCAGTTCTTC.

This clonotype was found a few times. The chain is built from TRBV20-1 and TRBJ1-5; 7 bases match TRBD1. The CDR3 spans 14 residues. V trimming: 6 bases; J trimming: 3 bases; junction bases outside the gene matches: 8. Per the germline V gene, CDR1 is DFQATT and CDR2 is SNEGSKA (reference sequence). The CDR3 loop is CSALKTGNNQPQHF. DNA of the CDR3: TGCAGTGCCCTAAAGACAGGGAACAATCAGCCCCAGCATTTT.

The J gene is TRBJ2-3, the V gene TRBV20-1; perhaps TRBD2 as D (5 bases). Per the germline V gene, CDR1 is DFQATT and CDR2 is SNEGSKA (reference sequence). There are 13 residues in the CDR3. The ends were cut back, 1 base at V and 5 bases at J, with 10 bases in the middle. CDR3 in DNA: TGCAGTGCTAGAGTTCCCGGGAAAGATACGCAGTATTTT. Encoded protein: CSARVPGKDTQYF.

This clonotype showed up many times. CDR3 residues: CSVEERDYYNSPLHF. The CDR3 bases are TGCAGCGTTGAAGAGCGGGACTACTATAATTCACCCCTCCACTTT. The chain joins TRBV29-1 to TRBJ1-6, with D perhaps TRBD1 (5 bases). Between the trimmed V and J ends, which lost 0 bases and 3 bases, there was a span of 9 bases. The CDR3 runs to 15 residues. CDR1 is SQVTM and CDR2 is ANQGSEA in the germline V gene.

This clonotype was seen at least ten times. CDR3 in amino acids: CASSLGRNTIYF. CDR3 DNA sequence: TGTGCCAGCAGCTTAGGGAGAAACACCATATATTTT. This chain joins TRBV7-8 and TRBJ1-3; D unclear. The CDR3 contains 12 residues. The V gene's germline CDR1 is SGHVS and CDR2 FQNEAQ. V was shortened by 1 base and J by 5 bases, with 3 bases between the two germline ends.

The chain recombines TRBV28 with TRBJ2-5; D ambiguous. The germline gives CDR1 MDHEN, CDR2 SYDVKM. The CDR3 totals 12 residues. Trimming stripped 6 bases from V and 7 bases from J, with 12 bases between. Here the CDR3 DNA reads TGTGCCAGCAGCCAAAGTCGTGGGACCCAGTACTTC. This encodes CASSQSRGTQYF.

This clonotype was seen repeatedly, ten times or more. CDR3: CASGWDLYEQYF. The CDR3 DNA reads TGTGCCAGCGGCTGGGACTTATACGAGCAGTACTTC. This chain uses TRBV12-3 or TRBV12-4 with TRBJ2-7; a weak D match, TRBD2 (6 bases). The CDR3 has 12 amino acids. The V gene lost 8 bases and the J gene lost 4 bases, with 12 bases spanning the gap.